The 24 T cell receptor beta chains presented below share a single source sample, sequenced in a study of T cell repertoires in cytomegalovirus infection. TCRdb re-called the reads through MiXCR, storing one row per CDR3 protein. The data show about 260,000 distinct CDR3 sequences, roughly 15% seen once. Sequencing was carried out using PBMCs. The receptor set was obtained from a human donor in good health (CMV status not recorded). Some clones in this sample may be carry-over from other donors' samples.

The chain joins TRBV28 to TRBJ1-1, with D hard to call. V was pared by 5 bases and J by 4 bases, with 11 bases between. CDR1 and CDR2 from the germline V gene are MDHEN and SYDVKM. This CDR3 is built from 13 residues. This chain's CDR3 is CASSLLGSTEAFF. The CDR3 DNA reads as TGTGCCAGCAGTCTGCTGGGGAGCACTGAAGCTTTCTTT.

This clonotype was seen repeatedly, ten times or more. V and J are TRBV12-3 or TRBV12-4 and TRBJ2-3; D unclear. The V gene lost 1 base and the J gene lost 2 bases, with 4 bases spanning the gap. This CDR3 comprises 13 residues. As DNA, the CDR3 is TGTGCCAGCAGTTTAGATCTCACAGATACGCAGTATTTT. The encoded protein is CASSLDLTDTQYF.

This clonotype occurred a few times. The chain carries TRBV20-1 and TRBJ1-2, with a possible D match to TRBD1 (5 bases). V was shortened by 3 bases and J by 5 bases, with 19 bases between the two germline ends. The CDR3 contains 15 residues. Germline V CDR1 and CDR2: DFQATT, SNEGSKA (reference sequence). The CDR3 bases are TGCAGTGCTAGGGACCGGGAGGGGCAGGAGTATGGCTACACCTTC. The encoded protein is CSARDREGQEYGYTF.

This clonotype has ten or more counts. The chain recombines TRBV20-1 with TRBJ2-1; 13 bases are shared with TRBD2. The germline V gene encodes CDR1 DFQATT and CDR2 SNEGSKA (reference sequence). This CDR3 is built from 13 residues. V gave up 5 bases and J gave up 9 bases; unmatched junction bases: 4. CDR3: CSARTSGGGEQFF. CDR3 bases: TGCAGTGCTCGGACTAGCGGGGGTGGTGAGCAGTTCTTC.

This clonotype came up a few times. This chain joins TRBV18 and TRBJ2-3; D not resolved. This CDR3 has 12 amino acids. From germline, CDR1 is KGHSH and CDR2 LQKENI. The V gene lost 3 bases and the J gene lost 5 bases, with 6 bases spanning the gap. As DNA, the CDR3 is TGTGCCAGCTCACCGACGGGAGATACGCAGTATTTT. As protein: CASSPTGDTQYF.

This clonotype was counted a few times. This chain joins TRBV28 and TRBJ2-3; the D is unclear. The CDR3 contains 15 residues. Trimming stripped 4 bases from V and 2 bases from J, with 13 bases between. The germline CDR1 and CDR2 sequences are MDHEN and SYDVKM. The CDR3 loop is CASSSLPVPTDTQYF. The DNA of the CDR3 is TGTGCCAGCAGTTCCCTCCCCGTCCCCACAGATACGCAGTATTTT.

This clonotype was recorded many times. The chain links TRBV7-2 to TRBJ2-5, with 8 bases identical to TRBD2. V dropped 5 bases and J dropped 0; count of bases not matched to a gene: 5. The CDR3 sequence is 15 residues long. CDR1 is SGHTA and CDR2 is FQGNSA in the germline V gene. The CDR3 spells CASSRAGGHQETQYF. The CDR3 DNA sequence: TGTGCCAGCAGCCGGGCGGGGGGTCACCAAGAGACCCAGTACTTC.

This clonotype was seen a handful of times. This chain links TRBV7-9 with TRBJ1-5; tentatively, D is TRBD1 (5 bases). Trimming left V 1 base short and J 5 bases short, with 15 bases between. CDR3 length: 16 residues. Germline V CDR1 and CDR2: SEHNR, FQNEAQ (reference sequence). CDR3 DNA sequence: TGTGCCAGCAGCTTAGGTGTAGGGGCCCTCCATCAGCCCCAGCATTTT. Translated, it gives CASSLGVGALHQPQHF.

This clonotype was counted a few times. The chain couples TRBV20-1 to TRBJ2-2, with 13 bases that match TRBD2. CDR1 and CDR2 from the germline V gene are DFQATT and SNEGSKA (reference sequence). This CDR3 has 20 residues. With V trimmed by 0 bases and J by 5 bases, 15 bases remained unmatched. The chain's CDR3 is CSARDPRTSGREVVTGELFF. In nucleotides, the CDR3 is TGCAGTGCTAGAGATCCCCGGACTAGCGGGAGAGAGGTCGTAACCGGGGAGCTGTTTTTT.

This clonotype came up many times. The CDR3 sequence is CASSRTGQQETQYF. CDR3 DNA sequence: TGTGCCAGCAGCCGAACCGGACAGCAAGAGACCCAGTACTTC. The chain links TRBV7-8 to TRBJ2-5, with a weak D call TRBD1 (6 bases). CDR3 length: 14 amino acids. The V and J ends lost 5 bases and 2 bases respectively, with 12 bases between them. Germline V gives CDR1 SGHVS, CDR2 FQNEAQ.

This clonotype came up a few times. V gene TRBV29-1 combines with J gene TRBJ2-5, with 13 bases aligning to TRBD2. CDR1 and CDR2 from the germline V gene are SQVTM and ANQGSEA. V shed 7 bases, J shed 5 bases, and the junction held 4 bases outside the gene matches. This CDR3 is built from 13 residues. The CDR3 sequence is CSAWTSGSETQYF. The CDR3 nucleotides read TGCAGCGCCTGGACTAGCGGGAGTGAGACCCAGTACTTC.

This clonotype was seen ten or more times. V and J are TRBV12-5 and TRBJ2-4; D gene unclear. The CDR3 extends over 12 amino acids. CDR1 is LGHNT, CDR2 FRNRAP, per germline. Trimming shortened V by 7 bases and J by 1 base, and 5 bases separated the two germline ends. The CDR3 is CASEGAKNIQYF. In DNA form, the CDR3 reads TGTGCTAGTGAGGGTGCCAAAAACATTCAGTACTTC.

This clonotype was seen many times. This chain uses TRBV6-1 with TRBJ2-2; D possibly uses TRBD1 or TRBD2 (5 bases each). Germline CDR1 and CDR2: MNHNS and SASEGT. V was clipped by 6 bases and J by 6 bases, with 17 bases between them. The CDR3 sequence is 15 residues long. CDR3 bases: TGTGCCAGCAGCCGCCCAAGAGGGGTGCCCGGGGAGCTGTTTTTT. Residues: CASSRPRGVPGELFF.

This clonotype turned up a few times. This chain links TRBV5-1 with TRBJ1-1; D gene unclear. Germline CDR1 is SGHRS and CDR2 is YFSETQ. Between the trimmed V and J ends, which lost 0 bases and 4 bases, there was a span of 13 bases. CDR3 length equals 15 residues. The CDR3 nucleotides are TGCGCCAGCAGCTTGGCCGGACCCTGGGGCACTGAAGCTTTCTTT. It yields the protein CASSLAGPWGTEAFF.

This chain's CDR3 is CASSDRVNEQFF. The DNA of the CDR3 is TGTGCCAGCTCGGACAGGGTGAATGAGCAGTTCTTC. The gene calls are TRBV18 and TRBJ2-1; 8 bases agree with TRBD1. In germline, CDR1 is KGHSH, CDR2 LQKENI. V shed 6 bases and J 7 bases; nucleotides not matched to a gene: 2. CDR3 length: 12 amino acids.

This clonotype was recorded a few times. The chain is built from TRBV4-2 and TRBJ2-1; D is possibly TRBD1 or TRBD2 (5 bases each). The V end lost 4 bases, the J end lost 6 bases, and 16 bases lay between the germline ends. Per the germline V gene, CDR1 is LGHNA and CDR2 is YNFKEQ. The CDR3 sequence is 15 residues long. The CDR3 reads CASSRREGSPNEQFF. In DNA, the CDR3 is TGTGCCAGCAGCCGAAGAGAGGGGAGCCCCAATGAGCAGTTCTTC.

V is TRBV25-1 and J is TRBJ2-2; 8 positions agree with TRBD2. V lost 5 bases and J lost 7; bases outside the gene matches: 9. Germline CDR1 MGHDK, CDR2 SYGVNS. The CDR3 length is 15 residues. CDR3 in amino acids: CASSRGGAGVGELFF. The DNA of the CDR3 is TGTGCCAGCAGTAGGGGAGGAGCGGGAGTCGGGGAGCTGTTTTTT. Combining the CDR3 with reference TRBV25-1 and TRBJ2-2 gives the whole variable domain EADIYQTPRYLVIGTGKKITLECSQTMGHDKMYWYQQDPGMELHLIHYSYGVNSTEKGDLSSESTVSRIRTEHFPLTLESARPSHTSQYLCASSRGGAGVGELFFGEGSRLTVL.

This clonotype appeared a few times. The chain combines TRBV3-1 with TRBJ2-3, with 9 bases lining up with TRBD1. Trimming cost V 5 bases and J 2 bases; bases outside gene matches: 8. Germline CDR1 reads LGHDT; CDR2 reads YNNKEL (reference sequence). CDR3 size: 16 residues. The CDR3 region has the DNA TGTGCCAGCAGCACCGGGACAGGGACATTCACAGATACGCAGTATTTT. Amino acids: CASSTGTGTFTDTQYF.

Only a few counts were recorded for this clonotype. The rearrangement joins TRBV20-1 to TRBJ1-2; D is perhaps TRBD1 (5 bases). The CDR3 has 13 residues. Germline V CDR1 and CDR2: DFQATT, SNEGSKA (reference sequence). Trimming shortened V by 0 bases and J by 7 bases, and 12 bases separated the two germline ends. CDR3 sequence reads: CSARDWAGTGYTF. CDR3 nucleotide sequence: TGCAGTGCTAGAGATTGGGCAGGGACTGGCTACACCTTC.

In its sample, this clonotype was seen a few times. V usage is TRBV14 and J usage is TRBJ1-1, with D tentatively TRBD1 (5 bases). Trimming cost V 4 bases and J 0 bases, with 15 bases left between them. The CDR3 has 16 residues. CDR1 and CDR2 (germline): SGHDN, FVKESK. The CDR3: CASSPSFYRLNTEAFF. The DNA for the CDR3 is TGTGCCAGCAGCCCCTCCTTTTACAGGCTGAACACTGAAGCTTTCTTT.

This clonotype was recorded many times. This sequence joins TRBV7-6 and TRBJ1-5; possibly TRBD1 for D (5 bases). V was cut by 1 base and J by 3 bases, with 10 bases left in between. Germline CDR1 SGHVS, CDR2 FNYEAQ. The CDR3 length is 15 residues. CDR3 residues: CASSLVQGTNQPQHF. The CDR3 DNA sequence: TGTGCCAGCAGCTTAGTTCAGGGAACCAATCAGCCCCAGCATTTT.

This clonotype was counted a few times. CDR3 region: CSASQTGAPSPTDTQYF. In DNA form, the CDR3 reads TGCAGTGCTAGCCAAACGGGCGCACCCTCACCAACAGATACGCAGTATTTT. This chain joins TRBV20-1 and TRBJ2-3, with unresolved D. Germline-derived CDR1 and CDR2 are DFQATT and SNEGSKA (reference sequence). The length of the CDR3 is 17 residues. V lost 3 bases and J lost 3, with 22 bases in between.

This clonotype was seen ten or more times. The chain employs TRBV7-2 and TRBJ2-2; TRBD1 agrees at 8 bases. CDR3 length: 14 amino acids. The V and J ends lost 11 bases and 4 bases, in that order; junction bases with no gene match: 9. Germline values: CDR1 SGHTA, CDR2 FQGNSA. CDR3 in DNA: TGTGCCGCGGGGTCCAGGGGGCGCACCGGGGAGCTGTTTTTT. Protein sequence: CAAGSRGRTGELFF.

This clonotype was observed a few times. The chain couples TRBV7-9 to TRBJ2-2; D is possibly TRBD2 (6 bases). V lost 2 bases and J lost 0, with 7 bases in between. Germline V gives CDR1 SEHNR, CDR2 FQNEAQ (reference sequence). This CDR3 contains 15 residues. Here the CDR3 reads CASSLRLANTGELFF. Written as DNA, the CDR3 is TGTGCCAGCAGCTTACGACTAGCGAACACCGGGGAGCTGTTTTTT.